The 20 T cell receptor beta chains presented below share a single source sample, sequenced in a study of blood T cell repertoires in COVID-19. Produced via immunoSEQ multiplex PCR; TCRdb's table is partial and in-frame only. The sample lists about 94,000 clones, around 74% occurring once. The sequenced sample consisted of peripheral blood. Every receptor here comes from an older man with COVID-19, enrolled during active disease.

The rearrangement uses TRBV4-2 and TRBJ2-1; 7 nucleotides agree with TRBD1. With 11 bases clipped from V and 1 base from J, the junction kept 11 bases outside the gene matches. The CDR3 sequence is 15 residues long. Germline lookup yields CDR1 LGHNA and CDR2 YNFKEQ. The CDR3 coding sequence is TGTGCCGGGGACCCCGGGACAGTGTCCTACAATGAGCAGTTCTTC. Translation: CAGDPGTVSYNEQFF.

The V and J genes are TRBV24-1 and TRBJ2-5, with TRBD2 matching 7 bases. Germline assignment: CDR1 KGHDR and CDR2 SFDVKD. With V trimmed by 1 base and J by 5 bases, 6 bases remained unmatched. The CDR3 length is 15 residues. CDR3 sequence: CATSDFFGAGETQYF. The CDR3 DNA reads TGTGCCACCAGTGATTTTTTTGGAGCGGGGGAGACCCAGTACTTC.

This clone has more than one count but fewer than ten. The V call is TRBV11-2, the J call TRBJ1-3, with no clear D. In germline, CDR1 is SGHAT, CDR2 FQNNGV. The V end was cut by 4 bases, the J end by 2 bases, with 12 bases between. The CDR3 covers 15 residues. The CDR3 DNA follows: TGTGCCAGCAGCTCCCTGCGGGGAACTGGAAACACCATATATTTT. Protein: CASSSLRGTGNTIYF.

The rearrangement uses TRBV19 and TRBJ1-5, with D unclear. Trimming took off 5 bases at V and 0 bases at J, with 11 bases between the two ends. Germline assignment: CDR1 LNHDA and CDR2 SQIVND (reference sequence). This CDR3 contains 15 residues. The CDR3 reads CASSGSGISNQPQHF. The CDR3 nucleotides read TGTGCCAGTAGTGGGTCGGGGATTAGCAATCAGCCCCAGCATTTT.

The CDR3 here is CASSPRGGGRPTDTQYF. The CDR3 region has the DNA TGTGCCAGCAGCCCCCGGGGTGGCGGGAGGCCCACAGATACGCAGTATTTT. The rearrangement joins TRBV7-6 to TRBJ2-3, with 8 bases aligning to TRBD2. The CDR3 is made up of 17 amino acids. Germline CDR1 is SGHVS and CDR2 is FNYEAQ. With V trimmed by 5 bases and J by 2 bases, 12 bases remained unmatched.

This chain joins TRBV5-1 and TRBJ1-3, with D hard to call. The CDR3 extends over 14 amino acids. Looked up from germline, CDR1 is SGHRS and CDR2 is YFSETQ. The V and J ends lost 0 bases and 0 bases respectively, with 4 bases between them. CDR3 coding DNA: TGCGCCAGCAGCTTGGGTTACTCTGGAAACACCATATATTTT. Translated, it gives CASSLGYSGNTIYF.

The V and J genes are TRBV2 and TRBJ1-6; tentative D call: TRBD1 (5 bases). The CDR3 is 14 residues long. CDR1 and CDR2 (germline): SNHLY, FYNNEI. V was pared by 3 bases and J by 8 bases, with 11 bases between. CDR3 sequence reads: CASSEGGYYSPLHF. In DNA, the CDR3 is TGTGCCAGCAGTGAGGGGGGTTATTATTCACCCCTCCACTTT.

A few counts support this clone. The sample has other DNA sequences that encode this CDR3 too. The V gene is TRBV29-1, the J gene TRBJ1-1, with TRBD1 as a possible D gene (6 bases). V lost 6 bases and J 2 bases, leaving 10 bases between the germline ends. Germline V gene lookup returns CDR1 SQVTM and CDR2 ANQGSEA. CDR3 size: 12 residues. The CDR3 DNA is TGCAGCGTCGGACAGACTAACACTGAAGCTTTCTTT. It codes for CSVGQTNTEAFF.

The gene calls are TRBV13 and TRBJ2-7, with 8 bases fitting TRBD1. The CDR3 sequence is 14 residues long. V dropped 3 bases and J dropped 2; count of bases not matched to a gene: 3. From germline, CDR1 is PRHDT and CDR2 FYEKMQ (reference sequence). The CDR3, as DNA: TGTGCCAGCAGCTTCGCGGGACAGGCCTACGAGCAGTACTTC. This encodes CASSFAGQAYEQYF.

The chain is built from TRBV9 and TRBJ1-3, with a possible D match to TRBD1 (6 bases). CDR1 and CDR2 from the germline V gene are SGDLS and YYNGEE. Trimming took off 4 bases at V and 1 base at J, with 12 bases between the two ends. This CDR3 has 15 residues. The CDR3 nucleotides are TGTGCCAGCAGCCCAGACGGGACATCTGGAAACACCATATATTTT. Its protein is CASSPDGTSGNTIYF.

The table lists this clone with many counts. J is TRBJ1-1 and V is TRBV6-5, with 7 bases fitting TRBD1. The CDR3 contains 15 residues. The germline V gene has CDR1 MNHEY and CDR2 SVGAGI. The V gene end was trimmed by 8 bases and the J gene end by 6 bases; junction bases not matched to a gene: 15. The CDR3 DNA is TGTGCCAGCCAAGATATGAAAGGGGGCTATTCTGAAGCTTTCTTT. This encodes CASQDMKGGYSEAFF.

This chain connects TRBV5-1 to TRBJ2-3; D unclear. This CDR3 comprises 16 residues. CDR1 and CDR2 (germline): SGHRS, YFSETQ. Trimming removed 4 bases from V and 1 base from J, with 16 bases in between. The CDR3 bases are TGCGCCAGCAGCCTGCGGCTTTCAGTGGGCACAGATACGCAGTATTTT. It is translated as CASSLRLSVGTDTQYF. Supplemented by reference TRBV5-1 and TRBJ2-3, the full variable domain reads KAGVTQTPRYLIKTRGQQVTLSCSPISGHRSVSWYQQTPGQGLQFLFEYFSETQRNKGNFPGRFSGRQFSNSRSEMNVSTLELGDSALYLCASSLRLSVGTDTQYFGPGTRLTVL.

This rearrangement joins TRBV6-6 to TRBJ2-7, with TRBD1 identical over 10 bases. The V segment lost 0 bases and the J segment 3 bases; nucleotides outside the gene matches: 2. The CDR3 is made up of 15 amino acids. Germline CDR1 reads MNHNY; CDR2 reads SVGAGI (reference sequence). This CDR3 reads CASSYSGQGRYEQYF. As DNA, the CDR3 is TGTGCCAGCAGTTACTCGGGACAGGGGCGCTACGAGCAGTACTTC.

The chain links TRBV7-2 to TRBJ2-5; D gene uncertain. Germline V gene data show CDR1 as SGHTA and CDR2 as FQGNSA. The CDR3 runs to 12 residues. Trimming removed 2 bases from V and 5 bases from J, with 6 bases in between. As DNA, the CDR3 is TGTGCCAGCAGCTTACCCTCGGAGACCCAGTACTTC. Protein: CASSLPSETQYF. The variable domain in full, completed from reference TRBV7-2 and TRBJ2-5, reads GAGVSQSPSNKVTEKGKDVELRCDPISGHTALYWYRQSLGQGLEFLIYFQGNSAPDKSGLPSDRFSAERTGGSVSTLTIQRTQQEDSAVYLCASSLPSETQYFGPGTRLLVL.

The CDR3 DNA reads as TGTGCCAGCTCTCCGGGACAGACGAACACTGAAGCTTTCTTT. The encoded protein is CASSPGQTNTEAFF. The chain joins TRBV7-9 to TRBJ1-1, with 7 positions matching TRBD1. The CDR3 contains 14 residues. The junction had 7 bases not matched to a gene; V was cut back by 8 bases and J by 1 base. The germline V gene encodes CDR1 SEHNR and CDR2 FQNEAQ (reference sequence). Complete variable domain (other parts from reference TRBV7-9 and TRBJ1-1): DTGVSQNPRHKITKRGQNVTFRCDPISEHNRLYWYRQTLGQGPEFLTYFQNEAQLEKSRLLSDRFSAERPKGSFSTLEIQRTEQGDSAMYLCASSPGQTNTEAFFGQGTRLTVV.

The chain is built from TRBV28 and TRBJ1-2; possible D gene TRBD1, 5 bases. V was trimmed by 11 bases and J by 2 bases, leaving 12 bases between them. Germline assignment: CDR1 MDHEN and CDR2 SYDVKM. The CDR3 runs to 12 residues. The CDR3 sequence: CAAKTANYGYTF. DNA for the CDR3: TGTGCCGCAAAGACAGCGAACTATGGCTACACCTTC.

This rearrangement joins TRBV6-5 to TRBJ1-2; D is uncertain. The length of the CDR3 is 12 residues. In germline, CDR1 is MNHEY, CDR2 SVGAGI. V was shortened by 2 bases and J by 6 bases, with 7 bases between the two germline ends. Here the CDR3 reads CASSYGTNGYTF. As DNA, the CDR3 is TGTGCCAGCAGTTACGGCACCAATGGCTACACCTTC.

The chain's CDR3 is CASSLAGVGNQPQHF. The DNA for the CDR3 is TGTGCCAGCAGTTTAGCCGGAGTTGGCAATCAGCCCCAGCATTTT. The chain is built from TRBV28 and TRBJ1-5, with D unresolved. The V end was cut by 2 bases, the J end by 2 bases, with 10 bases between. CDR3 size: 15 residues. Germline values: CDR1 MDHEN, CDR2 SYDVKM.

The rearrangement joins TRBV4-3 to TRBJ2-7; 13 bases match TRBD2. V dropped 1 base and J dropped 6; count of bases not matched to a gene: 0. The germline CDR1 and CDR2 sequences are LGHNA and YSLEER. The CDR3 covers 14 residues. The CDR3 coding sequence is TGCGCCAGCAGCCAAGGACTAGCGGGAGGCGAGCAGTACTTC. This sequence encodes CASSQGLAGGEQYF.

V is TRBV5-6 and J is TRBJ1-6; TRBD1 matches 7 bases. Germline CDR1 SGHDT, CDR2 YYEEEE. V lost 4 bases to trimming and J lost 7 bases; unmatched junction nucleotides: 8. The CDR3 extends over 15 amino acids. The CDR3 reads CASSVIPGQNSPLHF. In DNA, the CDR3 is TGTGCCAGCAGCGTCATTCCGGGACAGAATTCACCCCTCCACTTT.